These T cell receptor beta chains were read from a single sample in a study of T cells after posttransplantation cyclophosphamide. Repertoires were generated with immunoSEQ multiplex PCR, while TCRdb's copy carries only in-frame clones and drops some. The profile shows 10,000 to 15,000 clones, about four fifths of them singletons. The sample was memory CD4+ T cells sorted from PBMCs. The receptors shown here come from a man aged 45-60 years in good health, CMV-negative, and a related stem cell transplant donor. The CDR3 runs from the conserved cysteine through the conserved F or W. Each record gives: clone size, J gene, D gene, V gene, CDR3 protein, CDR3 DNA. A D gene is named only where the DNA matches it firmly. Clone size appears in some rows only: once, few, many, or a class for an expanded clone.

- TRBJ1-1 TRBD1 TRBV27 CATLITGGTEAFF TGTGCCACCTTGATCACAGGGGGCACTGAAGCTTTCTTT
once TRBJ2-7 - TRBV21-1 CASSKGGGRYEQYF TGTGCCAGCAGCAAAGGGGGGGGGCGGTACGAGCAGTACTTC
- TRBJ1-3 TRBD1 TRBV11-1 CASSRMTGVQNTIYF TGTGCCAGCAGCCGGATGACAGGGGTTCAGAACACCATATATTTT
- TRBJ2-7 TRBD1 TRBV7-9 CASSRDRNYEQYF TGTGCCAGCAGCCGGGACAGGAACTACGAGCAGTACTTC
- TRBJ1-5 - TRBV7-2 CASSLGGHPNQPQHF TGTGCCAGCAGCTTAGGCGGACACCCCAATCAGCCCCAGCATTTT
- TRBJ2-4 TRBD1 TRBV10-2 CASRGTGYIENIQYF TGCGCCAGCAGGGGGACAGGGTATATAGAAAACATTCAGTACTTC
- TRBJ2-7 - TRBV25-1 CASLGSGLYEQYF TGTGCCAGCCTCGGGAGCGGATTATACGAGCAGTACTTC
- TRBJ2-3 TRBD1 TRBV5-1 CASSVGQGRTDTQYF TGCGCCAGCAGCGTAGGACAGGGTCGAACAGATACGCAGTATTTT
- TRBJ2-2 - TRBV2 CASGRAGVVTGELFF TGTGCCAGCGGGAGGGCAGGGGTTGTCACCGGGGAGCTGTTTTTT
- TRBJ2-5 TRBD1 TRBV7-9 CASSPGQGGGETQYF TGTGCCAGCAGCCCCGGACAGGGTGGCGGAGAGACCCAGTACTTC
- TRBJ1-1 - TRBV15 CATSRELVTEAFF TGTGCCACCAGCAGAGAACTGGTCACTGAAGCTTTCTTT
- TRBJ2-3 TRBD2 TRBV7-3 CASSLTPPAGVSTDTQYF TGTGCCAGCAGCTTAACCCCCCCGGCGGGAGTAAGCACAGATACGCAGTATTTT
- TRBJ1-3 - TRBV9 CASSGVDGQSSGNTIYF TGTGCCAGCAGCGGAGTAGACGGACAGTCCTCTGGAAACACCATATATTTT
- TRBJ2-1 TRBD2 TRBV7-8 CASSSALPGLAGGPRRNNEQFF TGTGCCAGCAGCTCGGCTCTTCCTGGACTAGCGGGGGGGCCCAGGAGAAACAATGAGCAGTTCTTC
- TRBJ2-7 - TRBV7-9 CASSSTVEQYF TGTGCCAGCAGCTCCACGGTCGAGCAGTACTTC
- TRBJ1-1 - TRBV5-6 CASSLIEGVRTEAFF TGTGCCAGCAGCTTGATTGAAGGGGTACGCACTGAAGCTTTCTTT
- TRBJ1-1 TRBD1 TRBV5-1 CASSTDRVGYTEAFF TGCGCCAGCAGCACCGACAGGGTAGGGTACACTGAAGCTTTCTTT
once TRBJ2-1 TRBD2 TRBV11-2 CASSRTRGGAGEQFF TGTGCCAGCAGCCGAACCCGGGGAGGGGCGGGGGAGCAGTTCTTC
- TRBJ2-1 - TRBV11-1 CASSPRVEPGNEQFF TGTGCCAGCAGCCCACGGGTCGAGCCGGGGAATGAGCAGTTCTTC
- TRBJ1-1 - TRBV18 CASSTAENTEAFF TGTGCCAGCTCGACAGCCGAGAACACTGAAGCTTTCTTT
- TRBJ1-2 TRBD1 TRBV5-4 CASSLQGDVLGGYTF TGTGCCAGCAGCTTACAGGGGGATGTTCTGGGGGGCTACACCTTC
- TRBJ1-2 TRBD1 TRBV28 CASTTGGTGPYGYTF TGTGCCAGCACCACTGGTGGGACAGGCCCCTATGGCTACACCTTC